These T cell receptor beta chains were read from a single sample in a study of T cell changes during pregnancy in multiple sclerosis. Produced via immunoSEQ multiplex PCR; TCRdb's table is partial and in-frame only. The data hold about 28,000 clones, with about 89% observed a single time. Sequencing used CD4+ T cells from peripheral blood mononuclear cells, obtained in the first trimester of pregnancy. All receptors come from a female donor in good health, enrolled as a control in a pregnancy study. The CDR3 runs from the conserved cysteine through the conserved F or W. The D gene is left open where the match is weak. For some rows the clone size is stated as once, few or many, or as a class when expanded; others skip it.

V	D	size	J	DNA	CDR3
TRBV29-1	TRBD2	-	TRBJ2-1	TGCAGCGTTGAGGGGACTAGCGAGAATGAGCAGTTCTTC	CSVEGTSENEQFF
TRBV4-1	-	-	TRBJ1-2	TGCGCCAGCAGCCAAGGGAGAGGTGGTGGTGGCTACACCTTC	CASSQGRGGGGYTF
TRBV19	TRBD2	-	TRBJ2-2	TGTGCCAGTAGTTTGGCTAGCGGGGGGCTTAACACCGGGGAGCTGTTTTTT	CASSLASGGLNTGELFF
TRBV29-1	-	-	TRBJ1-2	TGCAGCGCCGGGGGGGATGGCTACACCTTC	CSAGGDGYTF
TRBV5-4	-	-	TRBJ1-2	TGTGCCAGCAGCTTGGAGGTTGGAGGGGTCGGCTATGGCTACACCTTC	CASSLEVGGVGYGYTF
TRBV6-5	-	medium-sized	TRBJ2-2	TGTGCCAGCAAGGCGATCAGGGAAGCCGGGGAGCTGTTTTTT	CASKAIREAGELFF
TRBV5-8	TRBD2	-	TRBJ2-5	TGTGCCAGCAGCTTAGTAGCGGGAGAATGGGAGACCCAGTACTTC	CASSLVAGEWETQYF
TRBV15	TRBD1	-	TRBJ1-5	TGTGCCACCAGCAGGGACAGGAGCTTGGACTACTATAGCAATCAGCCCCAGCATTTT	CATSRDRSLDYYSNQPQHF
TRBV5-6	-	-	TRBJ1-1	TGTGCCAGCAGCTTTCGGGGGGCAAGGGCTGAAGCTTTCTTT	CASSFRGARAEAFF
TRBV5-1	TRBD1	-	TRBJ1-2	TGCGCCAGCAGCTTAACAACAGGGGTTGGCTATGGCTACACCTTC	CASSLTTGVGYGYTF
TRBV6-5	-	-	TRBJ2-5	TGTGCCAGCAGAGACAGCCCTGAAGAGACCCAGTACTTC	CASRDSPEETQYF
TRBV19	-	-	TRBJ1-1	TGTGCCAGTAGTATACGAGGTTCTGAAGCTTTCTTT	CASSIRGSEAFF
TRBV5-1	TRBD2	once	TRBJ2-1	TGCGCCAGCAGCTCCTTTGGACTAGCGGGGGACAATGAGCAGTTCTTC	CASSSFGLAGDNEQFF
TRBV29-1	TRBD1	-	TRBJ1-2	TGCAGCGTTGAGGCAGGGGGCAACTATGGCTACACCTTC	CSVEAGGNYGYTF
TRBV6-5	TRBD2	-	TRBJ2-7	TGTGCCAGCAGTTACGCGGCTAGCGGGAGCTACGAGCAGTACTTC	CASSYAASGSYEQYF
TRBV2	-	-	TRBJ1-4	TGTGCCAGCAGCGGACAGAATGAAAAACTGTTTTTT	CASSGQNEKLFF
TRBV6-5	TRBD2	-	TRBJ2-1	TGTGCCAGCAGAAGCGGGAGAGCATACAATGAGCAGTTCTTC	CASRSGRAYNEQFF
TRBV7-2	TRBD2	once	TRBJ2-7	TGTGCCAGCAGCTCCTGGACTAGCGGGGGGAGCGAGCAGTACTTC	CASSSWTSGGSEQYF
TRBV15	-	-	TRBJ1-2	TGTGCCACCAGCAGAGATCAGGGGAACTATGGCTACACCTTC	CATSRDQGNYGYTF
TRBV29-1	-	-	TRBJ2-7	TGCAGCGTTGGGAGGGCATCTACTCGCGACGAGCAGTACTTC	CSVGRASTRDEQYF
TRBV4-1	-	-	TRBJ2-1	TGCGCCAGCAGCCAAACCTCACAGGGATCCCTATACAATGAGCAGTTCTTC	CASSQTSQGSLYNEQFF
TRBV5-1	TRBD2	-	TRBJ2-5	TGCGCCAGCAGACTGACTAGCGGGAAAGAGACCCAGTACTTC	CASRLTSGKETQYF
TRBV9	TRBD2	-	TRBJ2-2	TGTGCCAGCAGCGTGCTAGCGGGAACACTCGGGGAGCTGTTTTTT	CASSVLAGTLGELFF
TRBV5-5	TRBD1	-	TRBJ2-7	TGTGCCAGCAGCTTGGGGACAGGGAGGACCTACGAGCAGTACTTC	CASSLGTGRTYEQYF
TRBV7-2	TRBD2	-	TRBJ2-1	TGTGCCAGCAGCCATACTAGCGGGGGGGCCGATGAGCAGTTCTTC	CASSHTSGGADEQFF
TRBV25-1	TRBD1	-	TRBJ1-6	TGTGCCAGCAGTAAATCTGGGACAGGGTATTCACCCCTCCACTTT	CASSKSGTGYSPLHF
TRBV25-1	-	-	TRBJ2-7	TGTGCTTCGAGGGCGGGGACTTCCTACGAGCAGTACTTC	CASRAGTSYEQYF
TRBV29-1	TRBD2	-	TRBJ2-5	TGCAGCGTCCCACTAGCGGGAGAAGAGACCCAGTACTTC	CSVPLAGEETQYF
TRBV10-2	TRBD2	-	TRBJ2-5	TGCGCCACCAGACTAGCGGGGATGGAGACCCAGTACTTC	CATRLAGMETQYF
TRBV19	-	-	TRBJ2-2	TGTGCCAGTAGCCCCTCACTGGCGGACACCGGGGAGCTGTTTTTT	CASSPSLADTGELFF
TRBV9	-	-	TRBJ2-1	TGTGCCAGCAGCGTAGTCTCGGGGGGCCACAATGAGCAGTTCTTC	CASSVVSGGHNEQFF
TRBV15	-	-	TRBJ2-1	TGTGCCACCAGCACAAGGGACAACTCCTACAATGAGCAGTTCTTC	CATSTRDNSYNEQFF
TRBV10-1	-	-	TRBJ2-5	TGCGCCAGCAACGACAGGCTTTTCGGAGAGACCCAGTACTTC	CASNDRLFGETQYF
TRBV18	-	once	TRBJ2-1	TGTGCCAGCTCACAACCTCAGGGCTACAATGAGCAGTTCTTC	CASSQPQGYNEQFF
TRBV28	-	-	TRBJ1-6	TGTGCCAGCACCGTGGTGGGGGGTCGGAATTCACCCCTCCACTTT	CASTVVGGRNSPLHF
TRBV15	TRBD1	-	TRBJ1-5	TGTGCCACCAGCAGACCACCAGGGACAGGGGTAAATCAGCCCCAGCATTTT	CATSRPPGTGVNQPQHF
TRBV27	-	-	TRBJ2-3	TGTGCCAGCAGTCGGGTTAAAGATACGCAGTATTTT	CASSRVKDTQYF
TRBV12-5	-	-	TRBJ2-1	TGTGCTAGTGGTTTGGTAAGCGAGCCGGGTGAGCAGTTCTTC	CASGLVSEPGEQFF
TRBV4-3	TRBD1	-	TRBJ2-5	TGCGCCAGCAGCCAAGGTCCGGACAGGGGGAATGAGACCCAGTACTTC	CASSQGPDRGNETQYF
TRBV6-1	TRBD1	-	TRBJ1-5	TGTGCCACCCTCCTTACCGGGACAGGGATCCAGCCCCAGCATTTT	CATLLTGTGIQPQHF
TRBV27	TRBD1	-	TRBJ1-1	TGTGCCAGCAGTTTCCTCGGCAGGGGGTTCACTGAAGCTTTCTTT	CASSFLGRGFTEAFF
TRBV5-1	TRBD1	-	TRBJ2-3	TGCGCCAGCAGCTTACAGGGGGAGGCAGATACGCAGTATTTT	CASSLQGEADTQYF
TRBV6-6	-	-	TRBJ2-1	TGTGCCAGCAGCCTAGACCCGAACAATGAGCAGTTCTTC	CASSLDPNNEQFF
TRBV5-4	TRBD1	-	TRBJ1-4	TGTGCCAGCAGCTCTGACAGGGGGCGAGCTAATGAAAAACTGTTTTTT	CASSSDRGRANEKLFF
TRBV7-9	-	-	TRBJ2-6	TGTGCCAGCAGCTCGTTCTCTGGGGCCAACGTCCTGACTTTC	CASSSFSGANVLTF
TRBV28	-	few	TRBJ1-1	TGTGCCAGCAGAATATCAGGGTTTGAAGCTTTCTTT	CASRISGFEAFF